The 20 T cell receptor beta chains presented below share a single source sample, sequenced in a study of blood T cell repertoires in COVID-19. The assay was immunoSEQ multiplex PCR, and TCRdb's table has in-frame clones only and misses some. The sample contains about 140,000 clones, nearly 90% of which appear only once. The sample comprised peripheral blood. The receptors stem from a man between 65 and 79 years old with acute or convalescent COVID-19.

CDR3 coding DNA: TGTGCCAGCAGTTTATCGGGACAGTGGTCACCCCTCCACTTT. Translated: CASSLSGQWSPLHF. This chain uses TRBV28 with TRBJ1-6; 7 nucleotides align to TRBD1. With V trimmed by 1 base and J by 10 bases, 4 bases remained unmatched. The CDR3 loop spans 14 amino acids. Germline CDR1 and CDR2: MDHEN and SYDVKM. The entire variable domain, with the rest obtained from reference TRBV28 and TRBJ1-6, is as follows: DVKVTQSSRYLVKRTGEKVFLECVQDMDHENMFWYRQDPGLGLRLIYFSYDVKMKEKGDIPEGYSVSREKKERFSLILESASTNQTSMYLCASSLSGQWSPLHFGNGTRLTVT.

This chain joins TRBV19 and TRBJ2-1; 7 nucleotides align to TRBD2. V was pared by 1 base and J by 6 bases, with 9 bases of the junction left unmatched. This CDR3 has 16 residues. In germline, CDR1 is LNHDA, CDR2 SQIVND (reference sequence). DNA for the CDR3: TGTGCCAGTAGTATAGCTCGCGGGGGAAAGGGCAATGAGCAGTTCTTC. Encoded protein: CASSIARGGKGNEQFF. The whole variable domain, filled in from reference TRBV19 and TRBJ2-1, reads DGGITQSPKYLFRKEGQNVTLSCEQNLNHDAMYWYRQDPGQGLRLIYYSQIVNDFQKGDIAEGYSVSREKKESFPLTVTSAQKNPTAFYLCASSIARGGKGNEQFFGPGTRLTVL.

The rearrangement uses TRBV6-5 and TRBJ1-2, with D possibly TRBD1 on 6 matching bases. The germline gives CDR1 MNHEY, CDR2 SVGAGI. This CDR3 has 13 amino acids. The V and J ends lost 7 bases and 2 bases respectively, with 11 bases between them. This CDR3 reads CASTGAANYGYTF. The CDR3 DNA is TGTGCCAGCACAGGGGCGGCAAACTATGGCTACACCTTC.

The chain employs TRBV28 and TRBJ2-7; 7 bases are a match to TRBD1. The germline V gene has CDR1 MDHEN and CDR2 SYDVKM. Trimming removed 3 bases from V and 3 bases from J; junction bases left unmatched: 2. The CDR3 spans 13 residues. The CDR3 DNA reads as TGTGCCAGCAGTTTGGGGGACAGCTACGAGCAGTACTTC. This encodes CASSLGDSYEQYF.

This rearrangement joins TRBV6-1 to TRBJ2-1; 8 positions match TRBD1. The germline gives CDR1 MNHNS, CDR2 SASEGT. This CDR3 region has 14 residues. Trimming took 6 bases from V and 2 from J; bases not matched to a gene: 3. The CDR3: CASSSGGPYNEQFF. CDR3 in DNA: TGTGCCAGCAGCTCAGGGGGCCCCTACAATGAGCAGTTCTTC.

This sequence joins TRBV4-1 and TRBJ2-7; 13 nucleotides align to TRBD2. V trimming: 2 bases; J trimming: 2 bases; junction bases outside the gene matches: 0. The CDR3 has 15 residues. Per the germline V gene, CDR1 is MGHRA and CDR2 is YSYEKL. Written as DNA, the CDR3 is TGCGCCAGCAGCCAAACTAGCGGGAGGGCCTACGAGCAGTACTTC. The encoded protein is CASSQTSGRAYEQYF.

The rearrangement links TRBV6-8 to TRBJ1-5; TRBD1 agrees at 11 bases. Per the germline V gene, CDR1 is MNHGY and CDR2 is SAAAGT. The CDR3 extends over 13 amino acids. V dropped 6 bases and J dropped 10; count of bases not matched to a gene: 5. Here the CDR3 reads CASSWDRGIPQHF. CDR3 nucleotide sequence: TGTGCCAGCAGCTGGGACAGGGGGATTCCCCAGCATTTT.

This chain uses TRBV28 with TRBJ1-1, with unresolved D. This CDR3 spans 15 amino acids. Germline V gene lookup returns CDR1 MDHEN and CDR2 SYDVKM. The V end lost 3 bases, the J end lost 0 bases, and 11 bases lay between the germline ends. The chain's CDR3 is CASSFSRLLNTEAFF. CDR3 DNA: TGTGCCAGCAGTTTTTCCCGACTTTTGAACACTGAAGCTTTCTTT.

In this sample, this clone turned up a few times. The chain employs TRBV7-7 and TRBJ2-2; D not resolved. The germline V gene encodes CDR1 SSHAT and CDR2 FNYEAQ (reference sequence). V dropped 5 bases and J dropped 2 bases, with 9 bases sitting between them. The CDR3 loop spans 14 amino acids. The DNA of the CDR3 is TGTGCCAGCAGCATAGGTAGTAACACCGGGGAGCTGTTTTTT. It translates to CASSIGSNTGELFF.

The chain employs TRBV3-1 (or the pseudogene TRBV3-2) and TRBJ2-7; D gene unclear. CDR3 length equals 13 residues. Trimming left V 1 base short and J 1 base short, with 5 bases between. Germline-derived CDR1 and CDR2 are LGHDT and YNNKEL (reference sequence). The CDR3 loop reads CASSQVRSYEQYF. CDR3 bases: TGTGCCAGCAGCCAAGTGCGGTCCTACGAGCAGTACTTC.

The chain uses TRBV28 and TRBJ2-1, with TRBD1 matching 9 bases. The CDR3 spans 14 residues. J lost 4 bases, V lost 6 bases, and 4 bases had no gene match. Looked up from germline, CDR1 is MDHEN and CDR2 is SYDVKM. CDR3 nucleotides: TGTGCCAGCAGGCGGGACAGGGAGTACAATGAGCAGTTCTTC. Residues: CASRRDREYNEQFF. The variable domain in full, completed from reference TRBV28 and TRBJ2-1, reads DVKVTQSSRYLVKRTGEKVFLECVQDMDHENMFWYRQDPGLGLRLIYFSYDVKMKEKGDIPEGYSVSREKKERFSLILESASTNQTSMYLCASRRDREYNEQFFGPGTRLTVL.

The rearrangement uses TRBV21-1 and TRBJ2-1; the table names TRBD2, a call not compared with the DNA. TRBV21-1 is a documented pseudogene. The CDR3 loop spans 15 amino acids. The CDR3 loop reads CASRSHSGGDNEQFF. DNA for the CDR3: TGTGCCAGCCGCAGCCATAGCGGGGGGGACAATGAGCAGTTCTTC.

This chain connects TRBV18 to TRBJ2-1, with D possibly TRBD1 on 6 matching bases. CDR1 and CDR2 (germline): KGHSH, LQKENI. The CDR3 has 15 amino acids. The ends were cut back, 3 bases at V and 0 bases at J, with 9 bases in the middle. This CDR3 is CASSPQDSSYNEQFF. CDR3 coding DNA: TGTGCCAGCTCACCTCAGGACAGCTCCTACAATGAGCAGTTCTTC. Variable domain in full (rest from reference TRBV18 and TRBJ2-1): NAGVMQNPRHLVRRRGQEARLRCSPMKGHSHVYWYRQLPEEGLKFMVYLQKENIIDESGMPKERFSAEFPKEGPSILRIQQVVRGDSAAYFCASSPQDSSYNEQFFGPGTRLTVL.

The CDR3 DNA reads TGTGCCACCTATGGAGGGAACAATCAGCCCCAGCATTTT. Translated: CATYGGNNQPQHF. This rearrangement joins TRBV28 to TRBJ1-5; no clear D gene. The CDR3 loop spans 13 amino acids. The germline gives CDR1 MDHEN, CDR2 SYDVKM. V was cut by 10 bases and J by 3 bases, with 13 bases left in between.

The table lists this clone with a count of one. The chain employs TRBV24-1 and TRBJ2-2; D ambiguous. This CDR3 is 13 amino acids long. Between the trimmed V and J ends, which lost 6 bases and 4 bases, there was a span of 8 bases. Germline lookup yields CDR1 KGHDR and CDR2 SFDVKD. The CDR3 DNA is TGTGCCACCAGTTTCTCGTCCACCGGGGAGCTGTTTTTT. Amino acid sequence: CATSFSSTGELFF.

This clone showed up just once. CDR3 nucleotide sequence: TGTGCCAGTAGGGGGGTATCGGCGGGAGTGTCCTACGAGCAGTACTTC. This translates into CASRGVSAGVSYEQYF. The chain carries TRBV19 and TRBJ2-7; TRBD2 matches at 7 bases. The CDR3 extends over 16 amino acids. CDR1 is LNHDA, CDR2 SQIVND, per germline (reference sequence). V shed 6 bases, J shed 1 base, and the junction held 12 bases outside the gene matches.

This rearrangement joins TRBV6-5 to TRBJ1-2; possible D gene TRBD1, 5 bases. The CDR3 totals 14 residues. V was trimmed by 7 bases and J by 4 bases, leaving 16 bases between them. Germline CDR1 is MNHEY and CDR2 is SVGAGI. CDR3 loop: CASIGGGPSYGYTF. CDR3 sequence (DNA): TGTGCCAGCATTGGGGGGGGTCCTTCCTATGGCTACACCTTC.

The rearrangement joins TRBV24-1 to TRBJ1-2, with D unresolved. V lost 1 base to trimming and J lost 6 bases, with 11 bases between them. The CDR3 runs 14 residues. Looked up from germline, CDR1 is KGHDR and CDR2 is SFDVKD. The DNA for the CDR3 is TGTGCCACCAGTGATTTTACTTCCACCCATGGCTACACCTTC. Translating gives CATSDFTSTHGYTF.

The chain recombines TRBV24-1 with TRBJ2-2, with D perhaps TRBD1 (5 bases). The CDR3 extends over 13 amino acids. CDR1 KGHDR and CDR2 SFDVKD come from the germline V gene. Trimming removed 5 bases from V and 8 bases from J, with 11 bases in between. CDR3 loop: CATSAGNIGELFF. Written as DNA, the CDR3 is TGTGCCACCAGTGCAGGGAACATTGGGGAGCTGTTTTTT.

This clone was detected a few times. This sample includes further DNA sequences coding for the same CDR3. V gene TRBV30 combines with J gene TRBJ1-2; tentatively, D is TRBD1 (5 bases). The V gene's germline CDR1 is GTSNPN and CDR2 SVGIG (reference sequence). This CDR3 has 11 residues. The V gene lost 2 bases and the J gene lost 8 bases, with 9 bases spanning the gap. CDR3 region: CAWSLGGGYTF. The CDR3 nucleotides read TGTGCCTGGAGTCTGGGGGGGGGCTACACCTTC.